This T cell receptor beta chain was recovered during a study of shared clonotypes between healthy human individuals. Assay used: immunoSEQ multiplex PCR; TCRdb lists only in-frame clones, some missing. The sample has fewer than 850,000 clones, roughly 87% seen once. Sequences were obtained from memory CD8+ T cells from PBMCs. Described subset: CD45RO+ cells pooled with CCR7-negative TemRA cells. The sequence came from a man aged 18 to 29 in good health. Some clones in this sample may be carry-over from other donors' samples.

CDR3 sequence (DNA): TGTGCCAGCGCCAGGGTAGGGTACGAGCAGTACTTC. Protein sequence: CASARVGYEQYF. This chain uses TRBV5-6 with TRBJ2-7; tentative D call: TRBD1 (5 bases). The CDR3 spans 12 residues. Germline CDR1 is SGHDT and CDR2 is YYEEEE. The V end was cut by 7 bases, the J end by 4 bases, with 12 bases between.